A single sample gave rise to the 21 T cell receptor beta chains below, sequenced in a study of cytomegalovirus exposure and HLA in healthy donors. PCR used 60 Vbeta primers and 13 Jbeta primers. Only in-frame clones appear in the TCRdb table, and some are missing; sequencing was by immunoSEQ multiplex PCR. The sample has some 140,000 clones, 80% seen once; the top ten hold over 10%. Sequencing input: PBMCs. The receptors shown here come from a man aged 25 to 40 in good health and CMV-seropositive.

The chain carries TRBV2 and TRBJ1-1; 9 bases fit TRBD1. Trimming removed 5 bases from V and 5 bases from J; junction bases left unmatched: 6. The V gene's germline CDR1 is SNHLY and CDR2 FYNNEI. The CDR3 has 14 amino acids. In DNA, the CDR3 is TGTGCCAGCAGTAGCCACGACAGGGGGACTGAAGCTTTCTTT. This translates into CASSSHDRGTEAFF.

V usage is TRBV4-1 and J usage is TRBJ1-2; 8 nucleotides align to TRBD1. V lost 2 bases to trimming and J lost 8 bases; unmatched junction nucleotides: 16. This CDR3 is 17 amino acids long. Germline V gives CDR1 MGHRA, CDR2 YSYEKL. This CDR3 reads CASSQRGGQEFSTGYTF. CDR3 bases: TGCGCCAGCAGCCAAAGGGGGGGACAGGAGTTTAGTACGGGCTACACCTTC.

The chain joins TRBV6-1 to TRBJ2-3; no clear D. The V gene's germline CDR1 is MNHNS and CDR2 SASEGT. Trimming removed 5 bases at V and 1 base at J, with 7 bases between. This CDR3 contains 13 residues. As DNA, the CDR3 is TGTGCCAGCAGTAATCGGGGCACAGATACGCAGTATTTT. Translation: CASSNRGTDTQYF.

This clone appeared a few times. The V call is TRBV4-2, the J call TRBJ2-1, with 11 bases lining up with TRBD2. V lost 0 bases to trimming and J lost 4 bases; unmatched junction nucleotides: 5. Germline V gene data show CDR1 as LGHNA and CDR2 as YNFKEQ. This CDR3 contains 17 residues. The CDR3 protein is CASSQEVGTSGYNEQFF. CDR3 DNA sequence: TGTGCCAGCAGCCAAGAGGTGGGGACTAGCGGATACAATGAGCAGTTCTTC.

The V gene is TRBV4-1, the J gene TRBJ2-1; TRBD2 aligns across 9 bases. The V gene's germline CDR1 is MGHRA and CDR2 YSYEKL. Trimming at V came to 4 bases and at J to 4 bases, leaving 8 bases not matched to a gene. The CDR3 has 16 amino acids. The CDR3 region has the DNA TGCGCCAGCAGCCTTTCTAGCGGGGCAACATACAATGAGCAGTTCTTC. This translates into CASSLSSGATYNEQFF.

The gene calls are TRBV19 and TRBJ2-1, with D perhaps TRBD1 (6 bases). V was cut by 5 bases and J by 0 bases, with 11 bases left in between. CDR3 size: 15 residues. Germline V lookup: CDR1 LNHDA, CDR2 SQIVND (reference sequence). The CDR3 DNA sequence: TGTGCCAGTAGTCCCCAGGGGAGCTCCTACAATGAGCAGTTCTTC. Encoded protein: CASSPQGSSYNEQFF.

The table lists this clone with a count of one. The V call is TRBV7-2, the J call TRBJ2-7, with D perhaps matching TRBD2 (6 bases). Trimming stripped 6 bases from V and 1 base from J, with 16 bases between. The germline gives CDR1 SGHTA, CDR2 FQGNSA. The CDR3 consists of 15 residues. Here the CDR3 reads CASRTIKSGSYEQYF. CDR3 in DNA: TGTGCCAGCAGAACTATTAAGAGCGGGTCCTACGAGCAGTACTTC.

Concerning this clone: The sample carries other DNA sequences with the same CDR3. The DNA for the CDR3 is TGTGCCAGCAGCGTACAGGGTAGCTCCTACAATGAGCAGTTCTTC. The encoded protein is CASSVQGSSYNEQFF. The chain uses TRBV9 and TRBJ2-1; D may be TRBD1 (5 bases). Per the germline V gene, CDR1 is SGDLS and CDR2 is YYNGEE. This CDR3 is built from 15 residues. V gave up 1 base and J gave up 0 bases, with 8 bases separating them. The full variable domain, in which reference TRBV9 and TRBJ2-1 provide the parts outside the CDR3, is DSGVTQTPKHLITATGQRVTLRCSPRSGDLSVYWYQQSLDQGLQFLIQYYNGEERAKGNILERFSAQQFPDLHSELNLSSLELGDSALYFCASSVQGSSYNEQFFGPGTRLTVL.

This clone has a count of ten or more. J is TRBJ2-7 and V is TRBV6-6, with TRBD1 identical over 7 bases. The CDR3 is made up of 16 amino acids. V was pared by 0 bases and J by 0 bases, with 5 bases of the junction left unmatched. From germline, CDR1 is MNHNY and CDR2 SVGAGI (reference sequence). CDR3 protein: CASSYSRQGDSYEQYF. The DNA for the CDR3 is TGTGCCAGCAGTTACTCGAGGCAGGGGGACTCCTACGAGCAGTACTTC.

As DNA, the CDR3 is TGTGCCAGCAGCACCGCGGGACGACCCATCTCTGGAAACACCATATATTTT. Amino acid sequence: CASSTAGRPISGNTIYF. This chain connects TRBV9 to TRBJ1-3; perhaps TRBD1 as D (5 bases). CDR3 size: 17 residues. V dropped 4 bases and J dropped 0 bases, with 17 bases sitting between them. Germline CDR1 and CDR2: SGDLS and YYNGEE.

This chain links TRBV28 with TRBJ2-2; TRBD1 agrees at 10 bases. With V trimmed by 7 bases and J by 5 bases, 4 bases remained unmatched. CDR3 length equals 14 residues. CDR1 is MDHEN, CDR2 SYDVKM, per germline. The CDR3 reads CASKGTGVTGELFF. The CDR3 DNA reads TGTGCCAGCAAGGGGACAGGGGTTACCGGGGAGCTGTTTTTT.

This rearrangement joins TRBV7-9 to TRBJ2-7; 7 bases fit TRBD1. V lost 3 bases, J lost 3 bases, and 14 bases stayed unmatched. This CDR3 has 17 residues. The germline V gene has CDR1 SEHNR and CDR2 FQNEAQ (reference sequence). CDR3 region: CASSFPNEGADVYEQYF. The CDR3 bases are TGTGCCAGCAGCTTTCCCAATGAGGGGGCGGACGTCTACGAGCAGTACTTC.

V gene TRBV6-5 combines with J gene TRBJ2-1, with TRBD2 as a possible D gene (5 bases). The V and J ends lost 4 bases and 0 bases respectively, with 10 bases between them. Germline assignment: CDR1 MNHEY and CDR2 SVGAGI. The CDR3 has 15 amino acids. The CDR3 sequence is CASSSGVSSYNEQFF. The CDR3 nucleotides read TGTGCCAGCAGTTCCGGGGTAAGCTCCTACAATGAGCAGTTCTTC.

This clone was detected once. This chain joins TRBV14 and TRBJ2-1, with D unclear. Germline-derived CDR1 and CDR2 are SGHDN and FVKESK. The germline V and J ends were trimmed by 7 bases and 0 bases, with 10 bases remaining between them. This CDR3 is built from 14 residues. CDR3 coding DNA: TGTGCCAGCACCCTCGGTTCCTCCTACAATGAGCAGTTCTTC. Its translation is CASTLGSSYNEQFF.

A few counts support this clone. Here the CDR3 reads CASVIDSLNTEAFF. As DNA, the CDR3 is TGTGCTAGTGTTATCGACAGTTTGAACACTGAAGCTTTCTTT. V and J are TRBV12-5 and TRBJ1-1; TRBD1 might be the D (5 bases). The CDR3 is made up of 14 amino acids. Germline CDR1 and CDR2: LGHNT and FRNRAP. V lost 7 bases, J lost 0 bases, and 12 bases lay in between.

J is TRBJ2-3 and V is TRBV25-1; a possible D gene is TRBD1 (6 bases). The V end was cut by 6 bases, the J end by 4 bases, with 20 bases between. Germline CDR1 is MGHDK and CDR2 is SYGVNS. The CDR3 length is 16 residues. CDR3 sequence reads: CASSGPGVASADTQYF. DNA for the CDR3: TGTGCCAGCAGCGGCCCAGGGGTAGCTAGTGCAGATACGCAGTATTTT. Filled out from reference TRBV25-1 and TRBJ2-3, the complete variable domain reads EADIYQTPRYLVIGTGKKITLECSQTMGHDKMYWYQQDPGMELHLIHYSYGVNSTEKGDLSSESTVSRIRTEHFPLTLESARPSHTSQYLCASSGPGVASADTQYFGPGTRLTVL.

Notes on this clone: An end of the junction does not agree with germline; a read error may underlie this. Distinct nucleotide sequences in the sample also encode this CDR3. The chain combines TRBV9 with TRBJ2-7; TRBD2 agrees at 8 bases. The CDR3 consists of 16 residues. Germline V gives CDR1 SGDLS, CDR2 YYNGEE. The DNA of the CDR3 is TGTGCCAGCAGCGTAGATGATAGCGGGATAACGTACGAGCAGTATTTC. It is translated as CASSVDDSGITYEQYF.

The V gene is TRBV7-9, the J gene TRBJ1-4; D gene uncertain. CDR3 length: 15 amino acids. Looked up from germline, CDR1 is SEHNR and CDR2 is FQNEAQ (reference sequence). Trimming removed 2 bases at V and 5 bases at J, with 12 bases between. Here the CDR3 reads CASSLSERVNEKLFF. The CDR3 DNA reads as TGTGCCAGCAGCTTAAGTGAACGGGTGAATGAAAAACTGTTTTTT.

This sequence joins TRBV5-4 and TRBJ2-6; D gene uncertain. Germline loops: CDR1 SGHNT, CDR2 YYREEE (reference sequence). The V gene lost 0 bases and the J gene lost 2 bases, with 6 bases spanning the gap. This CDR3 is 15 amino acids long. DNA of the CDR3: TGTGCCAGCAGCTTGGGGGCTCCTGGGGCCAACGTCCTGACTTTC. Translation gives CASSLGAPGANVLTF.

The gene calls are TRBV28 and TRBJ2-3; no clear D gene. The CDR3 has 14 amino acids. V was clipped by 5 bases and J by 3 bases, with 12 bases between them. CDR1 and CDR2 from the germline V gene are MDHEN and SYDVKM. CDR3 region: CASSLMPGTDTQYF. The CDR3 DNA reads TGTGCCAGCAGTCTCATGCCCGGGACAGATACGCAGTATTTT.

This clone came up a few times. This chain connects TRBV6-1 to TRBJ1-3; 9 bases are shared with TRBD1. CDR1 is MNHNS, CDR2 SASEGT, per germline. The CDR3 runs 15 residues. V lost 7 bases to trimming and J lost 0 bases; unmatched junction nucleotides: 4. The CDR3 DNA follows: TGTGCCAGCAACAGACAGGGGGTCTCTGGAAACACCATATATTTT. Translating gives CASNRQGVSGNTIYF.